This record covers a single TCR beta chain. It has no known antigen specificity. Base qualities are not provided; no much larger clone lies one nucleotide away. This record comes from a study of graft-versus-host responses after intestinal transplantation (TCRdb year 2021). In terms of the full investigation: Multivisceral, liver-intestinal, or isolated intestinal transplants were received by the recipients. Anti-thymocyte globulin induction was given to all recipients, followed by maintenance tacrolimus and steroids for 3 to 4 years. Bulk TCR-beta CDR3 sequencing was used to track graft-versus-host and host-versus-graft alloreactive T cell clones in the graft, circulation and bone marrow after intestinal transplantation. Alloreactive clones were identified by sequencing pre-transplant mixed lymphocyte reaction products and comparing them with unstimulated pre-transplant donor and recipient T cells. The cohort enrolled about two dozen intestinal transplant recipients including one retransplant, and a few patients lacking pretransplant specimens were excluded. A peak of at least 4% donor T cells among recipient peripheral blood mononuclear cells was the definition used for donor T cell macrochimerism. Instead of going to the commercial service, samples from a few later patients were sequenced in-house on an Illumina MiSeq and processed with MiXCR. What the study reported, not specific to this receptor: High GvH to HvG T cell clonal ratios were observed in the allografts of patients with donor T cell macrochimerism. GvH clones turned up in recipient bone marrow, with some appearing earlier in ileal mucosa or blood, a pattern consistent with an intestinal mucosal origin. The conclusions were limited by the relatively low number and heterogeneity of the intestinal transplant patients. Early after transplant, peak levels of circulating GvH clones were associated with declines in HvG clones.

CDR1 LNHNV and CDR2 YYDKDF are derived from the germline V gene (reference sequence). From the cysteine through the phenylalanine, the CDR3 covers 15 amino acids. This entry keeps only the CDR3 DNA: 45 bases, framed from base 1. The germline V and J ends show losses of 5 bases and 4 bases respectively, and no gene match explains 6 bases of the junction. The label giving this sample's time point can be read as: cells obtained before transplantation from donor or recipient. CD3+CD4+ and CD3+CD8+ populations were FACS-sorted from unstimulated pre-transplant donor and recipient cells taken from spleen or lymph nodes. Library method: the immunoSEQ multiplex PCR assay. In most patients, genomic DNA was isolated using the Qiagen DNeasy Blood and Tissue Kit and sent frozen to Adaptive Biotechnologies for TCR sequencing. High-throughput TCR-beta CDR3 sequencing of genomic DNA from most patients was performed by Adaptive Biotechnologies. The study's processing was this. TCR sequencing data for over 15 patients were retrieved from Adaptive's ImmunoSEQ software; a few other patients were processed with MiXCR and VDJtools. To correct CD4 versus CD8 sorting errors, any sequence found in both subsets at a frequency ratio below 5:1 was removed. CDR3 nucleotide sequences shared between donor and recipient were removed because the origin of such sequences could not be assigned. To count as alloreactive, a clone needed at least 2-fold expansion over unstimulated cells and a minimum CFSE-low frequency of 0.002% (template counts) or 0.001% (read counts). Mappable clones were those detected in sequenced pre-transplant spleen, lymph node, or MLR CFSE-low populations of the donor or recipient. The cumulative frequency of alloreactive clones was calculated as a percentage of all sequences, weighted by copy number. Drawn from immuneACCESS, this table holds only the in-frame rearrangements with V and J called that TCRdb kept. Clones are partly lost; checked studies trace under half to an unresolved V gene and leave the rest unexplained. The V and J calls and clone size come from that table; D and trimming were worked out from the DNA. Present in this sample are around 89,000 clones, just under 95% of which were seen just once. More than 0.35% of the sample goes to the ten largest clones.

The sequenced sample was unstimulated CD8+ T cells sorted from spleen or lymph node cells, obtained before transplant. The origin of this receptor is a human donor who was the organ donor for an intestinal transplant. This chain is built from TRBV15 and TRBJ2-2; TRBD1 lines up with 8 middle nucleotides. The bases read TGTGCCACCAGCGCCTCAGGGGGCGCCACCGGGGAGCTGTTTTTT. Its amino acids are CATSASGGATGELFF.